This is a list of T cell receptor beta chains from one sample in a study of graft-versus-host responses after intestinal transplantation. These receptors have no identified antigens. Clones were read by immunoSEQ multiplex PCR, and TCRdb kept only the in-frame ones, dropping some. The table includes 70,000 to 100,000 clones, around nine tenths detected once. The input for sequencing was unstimulated CD4+ T cells sorted from spleen or lymph node cells, taken before intestinal transplant. All receptors derive from a human donor who received an intestinal transplant. CDR3s include the opening cysteine and the closing phenylalanine or tryptophan. Each record gives: V gene, J gene, D gene, clone size, CDR3 DNA, CDR3 protein. The D gene is left open where the match is weak. Clone size is stated in some rows and not others, as once, few, many or a class when expanded.

>TRBV2|TRBJ2-2|-|few
TGTGCCAGCAGTACCCTAGCTGCCACCGGGGAGCTGTTTTTT
CASSTLAATGELFF
>TRBV5-1|TRBJ2-7|-|once
TGCGCCAGCAGCTTGGGACAGGTTCCCTACGAGCAGTACTTC
CASSLGQVPYEQYF
>TRBV5-6|TRBJ2-2|TRBD2|once
TGTGCCAGCAGCTTTAGGAAGCGGGGGTTGAACACCGGGGAGCTGTTTTTT
CASSFRKRGLNTGELFF
>TRBV9|TRBJ1-1|TRBD1|-
TGTGCCAGCAGCGTAGCAACCGGGACAGGGGGCACTGAAGCTTTCTTT
CASSVATGTGGTEAFF
>TRBV19|TRBJ2-1|-|few
TGTGCCAGTAGTAACGGACAGTGGGATGAGCAGTTCTTC
CASSNGQWDEQFF
>TRBV15|TRBJ1-4|-|once
TGTGCCACCAGCAGACTCCGGACAGAGGTCCGTGAAAAACTGTTTTTT
CATSRLRTEVREKLFF
>TRBV29-1|TRBJ1-1|-|-
TGCAGCGGCGCCTTGAACACTGAAGCTTTCTTT
CSGALNTEAFF
>TRBV9|TRBJ2-7|TRBD2|-
TGTGCCAGCAGCGTAGGGGGGACTAGCTACTACGAGCAGTACTTC
CASSVGGTSYYEQYF
>TRBV5-4|TRBJ1-4|-|-
TGTGCCAGCAGCTTGGACAGTACTTCAACTAATGAAAAACTGTTTTTT
CASSLDSTSTNEKLFF
>TRBV6-5|TRBJ2-3|-|-
TGTGCCAGCAGTTACTCAGGAGGCTCAGATACGCAGTATTTT
CASSYSGGSDTQYF
>TRBV5-4|TRBJ2-3|TRBD2|-
TGTGCCAGCAGCTTGGCCATGGCTAGCGGGGGAACAGATACGCAGTATTTT
CASSLAMASGGTDTQYF
>TRBV5-1|TRBJ1-2|-|-
TGCGCCAGCAGCGAGTCGCAGGGAAGGGGTAACTATGGCTACACCTTC
CASSESQGRGNYGYTF
>TRBV28|TRBJ1-2|-|-
TGTGCCAGCAGTTTGGGACACCGCCACACCTTC
CASSLGHRHTF
>TRBV28|TRBJ2-7|TRBD2|-
TGTGCCACCCTCCTGAGCGGGAACTACGAGCAGTACTTC
CATLLSGNYEQYF
>TRBV7-9|TRBJ2-3|TRBD2|-
TGTGCCAGCAGCATACTAGCGGGGGGTGGTACGCAGTATTTT
CASSILAGGGTQYF
>TRBV28|TRBJ1-5|TRBD1|-
TGTGCCAGCAACAGGGGCGGCAATCAGCCCCAGCATTTT
CASNRGGNQPQHF
>TRBV29-1|TRBJ2-5|-|-
TGCAGCGTTGAAACAGGGAGAGAGACCCAGTACTTC
CSVETGRETQYF
>TRBV27|TRBJ1-1|-|once
TGTGCCAGCAGTTTTTGGGCAGGGGTGTTTAACACTGAAGCTTTCTTT
CASSFWAGVFNTEAFF
>TRBV12-5|TRBJ2-3|-|-
TGTGCTAGTGGTCGACTTGACAGGGAGGAAGATACGCAGTATTTT
CASGRLDREEDTQYF
>TRBV10-3|TRBJ2-2|TRBD1|-
TGTGCCATCAGTGAGTCCAGACAGGGGGGAGCCGGGGAGCTGTTTTTT
CAISESRQGGAGELFF
>TRBV7-6|TRBJ2-3|TRBD2|-
TGTGCCAGCAGCTTAGAGGGGGCGCTAGCGGGAGTTATCACAGATACGCAGTATTTT
CASSLEGALAGVITDTQYF
>TRBV27|TRBJ2-5|TRBD2|-
TGTGCCAGCAGTTTACAAGCGGGAGTTCAAGAGACCCAGTACTTC
CASSLQAGVQETQYF
>TRBV5-1|TRBJ2-7|TRBD1|-
TGCGCCAGCAGCTTTGGACAGGGGGGGGAGCAGTACTTC
CASSFGQGGEQYF
>TRBV6-1|TRBJ2-5|-|-
TGTGCCAGCAGTGGTCAGTATGGTGAGACCCAGTACTTC
CASSGQYGETQYF
>TRBV9|TRBJ1-2|-|-
TGTGCCAGCAGCGGCCCCGCGGGGGACGTCTATGGCTACACCTTC
CASSGPAGDVYGYTF
>TRBV29-1|TRBJ2-1|TRBD1|-
TGCAGCGTTGGGGGACAGGGTTTCAATGAGCAGTTCTTC
CSVGGQGFNEQFF
>TRBV5-4|TRBJ1-2|TRBD1|-
TGTGCCAGCAGCTTGTATGGGACAGGGGTTTCTGGCTACACCTTC
CASSLYGTGVSGYTF
>TRBV28|TRBJ2-5|TRBD1|-
TGTGCCAGCAGTACGCCGACAGGGGTACAAGAGACCCAGTACTTC
CASSTPTGVQETQYF
>TRBV5-1|TRBJ2-7|TRBD2|-
TGCGCCAGCAGCTTCGTTAGCGGGACCGAGCAGTACTTC
CASSFVSGTEQYF
>TRBV6-1|TRBJ2-7|TRBD1|-
TGTGCCAGCAGTGTTACCAACAGGGGAAGACGGTACGAGCAGTACTTC
CASSVTNRGRRYEQYF